What follows describes a single T cell receptor beta chain. Its specificity is not known. This sample was included in a study of blood T cells in healthy people across ages. The study's findings and limits: Age brought a roughly linear fall in TCR beta diversity measured per million T cells.

Per individual sample, total RNA of at least 5.5 micrograms was extracted. The CDR3 contains 11 residues. Trimming took 7 bases from V and 5 from J, leaving 11 bases between them. Germline CDR1 is SQVTM and CDR2 is ANQGSEA. Sample-barcoded 5' priming and a J-beta primer mix drove a second PCR of roughly 7 to 11 cycles. With 12 random nucleotides, a template-switch adaptor tagged each individual cDNA molecule. TCRdb re-analysed the 5' RACE reads in MiXCR, keeping a single row per CDR3 protein. There are around 2 million distinct CDR3 sequences in the sample; about 39% occur only once, and approximately 22% lies in the top ten.

Sequencing was done on a sample of blood. The chain joins TRBV29-1 to TRBJ1-1, with TRBD1 as a possible D gene (5 bases). The TCR sequence derives from a human donor in good health. Here the CDR3 DNA reads TGCAGCGGCTGGGGGGGGACTGAAGCTTTCTTT. Its protein is CSGWGGTEAFF.